Listed below are T cell receptor beta chains from one sample, sequenced in a study of blood T cell repertoires in COVID-19. Sequencing was performed with immunoSEQ multiplex PCR; in TCRdb, only in-frame clones are kept and a portion is missing. The data show approximately 150,000 clones, roughly 89% seen once. Input material: peripheral blood. The receptor set was obtained from a man in his thirties or forties with COVID-19, enrolled during active disease. CDR3s include the opening cysteine and the closing phenylalanine or tryptophan. A D gene is named only where the DNA matches it firmly. For some rows the clone size is stated as once, few or many, or as a class when expanded; others skip it.

J gene	CDR3 length	D gene	clone size	V gene	CDR3 DNA	CDR3 protein
TRBJ2-3	15	TRBD2	NA	TRBV20-1	TGCAGTGCTAGTCAAACTAGCGGCAGCACAGATACGCAGTATTTT	CSASQTSGSTDTQYF
TRBJ2-1	15	TRBD1	NA	TRBV5-4	TGTGCCAGCAGCTTGGAGGGGGCAGGGCCTATTGAGCAGTTCTTC	CASSLEGAGPIEQFF
TRBJ2-7	13	TRBD1	few	TRBV27	TGTGCCAGCTCGGTACAGGGGGCATCCGAGCAGTACTTC	CASSVQGASEQYF
TRBJ1-2	13	NA	NA	TRBV19	TGTGCCAGTACTCTCAAAGGTTCGAGGGGCTACACCTTC	CASTLKGSRGYTF
TRBJ2-7	16	TRBD2	few	TRBV4-1	TGCGCCAGCAGCCAAGAGCCGGGACTAGCGGGAGACGAGCAGTACTTC	CASSQEPGLAGDEQYF
TRBJ1-5	15	TRBD1	few	TRBV19	TGTGCCAGTAGTCCTCGACAGGGGGCTGGTCAGCCCCAGCATTTT	CASSPRQGAGQPQHF
TRBJ1-2	13	NA	NA	TRBV28	TGTGCCAGCACCTCCCAAGGGGCGTGGGGCTACACCTTC	CASTSQGAWGYTF
TRBJ1-1	15	TRBD1	few	TRBV9	TGTGCCAGCAGCAGTACAGGGGCGGTGAACACTGAAGCTTTCTTT	CASSSTGAVNTEAFF
TRBJ2-7	12	NA	NA	TRBV6-5	TGTGCCAGCTCGGCGGGATTCTACGAGCAGTACTTC	CASSAGFYEQYF
TRBJ2-1	15	TRBD2	NA	TRBV15	TGTGCCACCAGAAGGACTAGCGGGAGGGCAAATGAGCAGTTCTTC	CATRRTSGRANEQFF
TRBJ2-1	15	TRBD1	NA	TRBV4-1	TGCGCCAGCAGCCAAGATTTTGGACAGGGGTATGAGCAGTTCTTC	CASSQDFGQGYEQFF
TRBJ2-1	18	TRBD1	NA	TRBV28	TGTGCCAGCAGCGGACAGGGGATTGGCGTGAGCTCCTACAATGAGCAGTTCTTC	CASSGQGIGVSSYNEQFF
TRBJ1-2	14	TRBD1	NA	TRBV28	TGTGCCAGCAGGGCTCCGGGACAGGGGAGTGGCTACACCTTC	CASRAPGQGSGYTF
TRBJ2-7	16	TRBD2	NA	TRBV13	TGTGCCAGCAGCTTAGGACCGGGACTAGCGGGAGTATGGCAGTACTTC	CASSLGPGLAGVWQYF
TRBJ2-5	18	TRBD2	NA	TRBV11-2	TGTGCCAGCAGCTTAGGTCAACTAGCGGGAAATATCGGTGAGACCCAGTACTTC	CASSLGQLAGNIGETQYF
TRBJ1-5	13	NA	few	TRBV29-1	TGCAGCGTAGGGGGGGGACGTGGGCAGCCCCAGCATTTT	CSVGGGRGQPQHF
TRBJ2-1	14	NA	NA	TRBV14	TGTGCCAGCAGCCAAGATTTTGGGGCAGGAGAGCAGTTCTTC	CASSQDFGAGEQFF
TRBJ1-2	17	NA	NA	TRBV11-2	TGTGCCAGCACCGAGGGGGTCGGGGCAGGAATGGGTTATGGCTACACCTTC	CASTEGVGAGMGYGYTF
TRBJ2-5	14	TRBD2	NA	TRBV7-2	TGTGCCAGCAGCTTAGTCGGGGGGCAAGAGACCCAGTACTTC	CASSLVGGQETQYF
TRBJ2-1	15	NA	NA	TRBV12-5	TGTGCTAGTGGTTTGAGTCTAGACACAAGGGGGGGGCAGTTCTTC	CASGLSLDTRGGQFF
TRBJ1-2	12	NA	NA	TRBV11-2	TGTGCCAGCAGCTACAGGGACTATGGCTACACCTTC	CASSYRDYGYTF
TRBJ2-1	14	TRBD2	NA	TRBV5-4	TGTGCCAGCAGCTTGACTAGCGGGACCGATGAGCAGTTCTTC	CASSLTSGTDEQFF
TRBJ1-4	19	TRBD1	NA	TRBV5-1	TGCGCCAGCAGCACCGGGACAGGAAATGCAGGGGCAACTAATGAAAAACTGTTTTTT	CASSTGTGNAGATNEKLFF
TRBJ1-2	14	TRBD1	NA	TRBV28	TGTGCCAGCAGTTTCCTTCAGGGGGGCTATGGCTACACCTTC	CASSFLQGGYGYTF
TRBJ2-7	14	NA	NA	TRBV7-9	TGTGCCAGCAGCTCCACTTCGAGGCCCTACGAGCAGTACTTC	CASSSTSRPYEQYF
TRBJ1-1	16	TRBD1	NA	TRBV9	TGTGCCAGCAGCGAGGGATACAGGGGGCCCAACACTGAAGCTTTCTTT	CASSEGYRGPNTEAFF
TRBJ2-7	15	NA	NA	TRBV21-1	TGTGCCAGCAGCAAAACGGACAGAGTTACTTACGAGCAGTACTTC	CASSKTDRVTYEQYF
TRBJ1-2	15	NA	NA	TRBV28	TGTGCCAGCAGTTTATACGTCCAGTCAGGAGGTGGCTACACCTTC	CASSLYVQSGGGYTF
TRBJ1-5	12	NA	NA	TRBV5-5	TGTGCCAGCAGCTTGGTAGGGGGGCCCCAGCATTTT	CASSLVGGPQHF
TRBJ1-6	16	NA	few	TRBV27	TGTGCCAGCAGTTTAACGGGAGGTGGCTATAATTCACCCCTCCACTTT	CASSLTGGGYNSPLHF
TRBJ1-5	15	TRBD1	few	TRBV27	TGTGCCAGCAGTTCTAGGACAGGTAGCAATCAGCCCCAGCATTTT	CASSSRTGSNQPQHF
TRBJ2-4	13	TRBD2	NA	TRBV30	TGTGCCTGGAGGGAGCTGGCCGGGGGGATTCAGTACTTC	CAWRELAGGIQYF
TRBJ2-2	13	NA	NA	TRBV6-2/TRBV6-3	TGTGCCAGCAGTTACAGGGGGAATGGTTGGCTGTTTTTT	CASSYRGNGWLFF
TRBJ2-5	15	TRBD2	NA	TRBV6-1	TGTGCCAGCAGTGAAGTTGATAGGGGAGGGGAGACCCAGTACTTC	CASSEVDRGGETQYF
TRBJ2-7	16	TRBD2	NA	TRBV7-2	TGTGCCAGCAGCTTGACTAGCGGGGGCGAGTACTACGAGCAGTACTTC	CASSLTSGGEYYEQYF
TRBJ2-7	13	TRBD1	NA	TRBV27	TGTGCCAGCGGCCTGACAGGGAAGCACGAGCAGTACTTC	CASGLTGKHEQYF
TRBJ2-3	13	TRBD2	NA	TRBV11-3	TGTTTGGGGGGAGGGGCTCCCGCAGATACGCAGTATTTT	CLGGGAPADTQYF
TRBJ2-7	11	TRBD1	NA	TRBV12-3/TRBV12-4	TGTGCCAGCAGTCACAGGGGCGAGCAGTACTTC	CASSHRGEQYF
TRBJ2-5	14	NA	NA	TRBV11-3	TGTGCCAGCAGCTTAGATAACAGCCAAGAGACCCAGTACTTC	CASSLDNSQETQYF
TRBJ1-2	15	TRBD1	once	TRBV6-5	TGTGCCAGCAGAACGTACAGGGGGTCCAGCTATGGCTACACCTTC	CASRTYRGSSYGYTF
TRBJ2-7	17	TRBD1	NA	TRBV7-9	TGTGCCAGCAGCTCTACACCGGGACAGGGGGACTCCTACGAGCAGTACTTC	CASSSTPGQGDSYEQYF
TRBJ1-1	13	NA	NA	TRBV2	TGTGCCAGCAGTCTGACAGTGAACACTGAAGCTTTCTTT	CASSLTVNTEAFF
TRBJ2-1	16	TRBD2	NA	TRBV7-9	TGTGCCAGCAGCTTTAGTGCGGGAGGATTCTACAATGAGCAGTTCTTC	CASSFSAGGFYNEQFF
TRBJ1-5	14	TRBD1	NA	TRBV28	TGTGCCAGCAGTTTGGGACAGTTTAATCAGCCCCAGCATTTT	CASSLGQFNQPQHF
TRBJ2-3	13	NA	NA	TRBV4-2	TGTGCCAGCAGCCCCGTGAGGGCAGATACGCAGTATTTT	CASSPVRADTQYF
TRBJ1-5	15	NA	NA	TRBV28	TGTGCCAGCAGTCCAGGGAGGATCGGCAATCAGCCCCAGCATTTT	CASSPGRIGNQPQHF
TRBJ2-3	13	NA	NA	TRBV24-1	TGTGCCACCAGATCGTCAGGCACAGATACGCAGTATTTT	CATRSSGTDTQYF
TRBJ2-7	11	NA	NA	TRBV7-8	TGTGCCAGCAGCCCCGGGTACGAGCAGTACTTC	CASSPGYEQYF
TRBJ1-1	15	NA	NA	TRBV9	TGTGCCAGCAGCGTAGGTCTAGAGGAGAACACTGAAGCTTTCTTT	CASSVGLEENTEAFF
TRBJ2-2	13	NA	once	TRBV29-1	TGCAGCGTCATTCTCCCCGGGACCGGGGAGCTGTTTTTT	CSVILPGTGELFF
TRBJ1-2	11	NA	NA	TRBV29-1	TGCAGCGTTGTGGTGTGGGGGGAAAGGACCTTC	CSVVVWGERTF
TRBJ2-2	15	TRBD2	NA	TRBV19	TGTGCCGCGGGACTAGCGGGAGTCGGGACCGGGGAGCTGTTTTTT	CAAGLAGVGTGELFF
TRBJ2-7	15	NA	NA	TRBV27	TGTGCCAGCAGTTCCCAGGGTAGCGGCTCCTACGAGCAGTACTTC	CASSSQGSGSYEQYF
TRBJ2-7	15	TRBD2	NA	TRBV28	TGTGCCAGCACCTCTCACGGCGGGAGCTCCTACGAGCAGTACTTC	CASTSHGGSSYEQYF
TRBJ2-3	13	NA	many	TRBV5-4	TGTGCCAGCACAACAGCTAGCACAGATACGCAGTATTTT	CASTTASTDTQYF
TRBJ1-1	12	NA	NA	TRBV28	TGTGCCAGCGGCAACAGGGTCGGTGGGGCTTTCTTT	CASGNRVGGAFF
TRBJ2-5	13	TRBD1	NA	TRBV4-1	TGCGCCAGCAGAGGACAGGGGAGAGAGACCCAGTACTTC	CASRGQGRETQYF